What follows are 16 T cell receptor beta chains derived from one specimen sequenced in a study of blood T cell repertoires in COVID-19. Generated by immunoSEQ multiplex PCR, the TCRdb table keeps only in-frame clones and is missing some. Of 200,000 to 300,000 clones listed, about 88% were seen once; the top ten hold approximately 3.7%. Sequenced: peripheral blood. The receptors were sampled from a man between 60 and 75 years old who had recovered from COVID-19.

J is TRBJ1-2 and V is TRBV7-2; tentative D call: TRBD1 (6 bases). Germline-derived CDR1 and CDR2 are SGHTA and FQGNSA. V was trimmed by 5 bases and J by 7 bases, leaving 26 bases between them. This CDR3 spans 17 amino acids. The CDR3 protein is CASSPPPGQGRLSGYTF. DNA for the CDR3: TGTGCCAGCAGCCCCCCACCTGGTCAGGGGCGACTTTCTGGCTACACCTTC.

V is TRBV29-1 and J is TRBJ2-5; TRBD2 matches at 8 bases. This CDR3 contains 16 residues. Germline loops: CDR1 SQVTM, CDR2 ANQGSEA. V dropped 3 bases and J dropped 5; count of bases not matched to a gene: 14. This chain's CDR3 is CSVETIIGGGRETQYF. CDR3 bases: TGCAGCGTTGAGACGATTATTGGCGGGGGGCGGGAGACCCAGTACTTC.

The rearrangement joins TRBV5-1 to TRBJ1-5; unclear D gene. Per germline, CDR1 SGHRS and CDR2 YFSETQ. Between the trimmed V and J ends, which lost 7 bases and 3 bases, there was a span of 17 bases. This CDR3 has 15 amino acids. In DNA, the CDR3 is TGCGCCAGCCGCGGGAACGCGCGACACAATCAGCCCCAGCATTTT. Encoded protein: CASRGNARHNQPQHF.

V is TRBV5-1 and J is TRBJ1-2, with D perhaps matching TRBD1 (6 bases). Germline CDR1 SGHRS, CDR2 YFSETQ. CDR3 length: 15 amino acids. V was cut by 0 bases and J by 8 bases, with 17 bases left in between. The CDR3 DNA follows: TGCGCCAGCAGCTTGGCTGCGCTAGACAGGCGAGGCTACACCTTC. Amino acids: CASSLAALDRRGYTF. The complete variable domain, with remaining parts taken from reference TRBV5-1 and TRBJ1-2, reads KAGVTQTPRYLIKTRGQQVTLSCSPISGHRSVSWYQQTPGQGLQFLFEYFSETQRNKGNFPGRFSGRQFSNSRSEMNVSTLELGDSALYLCASSLAALDRRGYTFGSGTRLTVV.

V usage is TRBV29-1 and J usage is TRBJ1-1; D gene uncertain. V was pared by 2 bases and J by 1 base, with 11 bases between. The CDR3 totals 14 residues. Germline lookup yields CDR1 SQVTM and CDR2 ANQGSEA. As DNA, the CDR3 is TGCAGCGTTGAAAATAGAGCGAAGAACACTGAAGCTTTCTTT. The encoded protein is CSVENRAKNTEAFF.

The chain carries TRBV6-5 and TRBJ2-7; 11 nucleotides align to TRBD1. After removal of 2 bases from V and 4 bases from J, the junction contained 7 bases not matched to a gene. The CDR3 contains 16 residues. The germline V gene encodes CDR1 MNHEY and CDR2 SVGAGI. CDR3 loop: CASSYMGQGVGYEQYF. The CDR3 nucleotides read TGTGCCAGCAGTTACATGGGACAGGGGGTCGGATACGAGCAGTACTTC.

In nucleotides, the CDR3 is TGTGCCAGCAGCTTCAGGTTGAACACTGAAGCTTTCTTT. Amino acid sequence: CASSFRLNTEAFF. J is TRBJ1-1 and V is TRBV5-6, with D uncertain. Trimming cost V 2 bases and J 0 bases, with 5 bases left between them. This CDR3 is built from 13 residues. Germline assignment: CDR1 SGHDT and CDR2 YYEEEE.

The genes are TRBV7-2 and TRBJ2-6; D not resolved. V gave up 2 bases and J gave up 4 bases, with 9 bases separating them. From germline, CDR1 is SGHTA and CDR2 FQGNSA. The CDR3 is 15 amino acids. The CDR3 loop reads CASSLLRWGANVLTF. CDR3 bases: TGTGCCAGCAGCTTATTGCGATGGGGGGCCAACGTCCTGACTTTC.

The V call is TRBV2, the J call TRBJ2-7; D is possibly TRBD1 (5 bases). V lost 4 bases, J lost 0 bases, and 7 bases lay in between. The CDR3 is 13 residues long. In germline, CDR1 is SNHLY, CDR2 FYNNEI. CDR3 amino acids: CASSGDSSYEQYF. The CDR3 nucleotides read TGTGCCAGCAGTGGTGACAGCTCCTACGAGCAGTACTTC.

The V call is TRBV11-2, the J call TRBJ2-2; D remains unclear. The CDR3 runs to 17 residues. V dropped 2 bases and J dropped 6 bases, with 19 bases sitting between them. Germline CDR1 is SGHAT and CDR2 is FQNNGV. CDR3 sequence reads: CASSLYLLARSPGELFF. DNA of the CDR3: TGTGCCAGCAGCTTATATCTTTTGGCTCGTAGCCCCGGGGAGCTGTTTTTT.

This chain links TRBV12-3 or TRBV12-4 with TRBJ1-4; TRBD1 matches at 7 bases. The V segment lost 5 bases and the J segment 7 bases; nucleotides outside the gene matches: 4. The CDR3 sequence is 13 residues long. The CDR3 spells CASSKNRGEKLFF. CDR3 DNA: TGTGCCAGCAGTAAGAACAGGGGTGAAAAACTGTTTTTT.

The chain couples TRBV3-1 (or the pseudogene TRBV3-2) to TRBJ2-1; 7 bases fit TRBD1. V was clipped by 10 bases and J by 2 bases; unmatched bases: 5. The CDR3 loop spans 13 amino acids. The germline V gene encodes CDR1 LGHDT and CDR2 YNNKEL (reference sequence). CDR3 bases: TGTGCCACCCGGGACAGCCCCTACAATGAGCAGTTCTTC. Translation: CATRDSPYNEQFF.

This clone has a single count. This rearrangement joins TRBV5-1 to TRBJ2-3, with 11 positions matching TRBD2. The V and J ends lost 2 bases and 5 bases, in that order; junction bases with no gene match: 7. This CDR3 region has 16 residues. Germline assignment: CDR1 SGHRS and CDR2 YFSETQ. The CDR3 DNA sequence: TGCGCCAGCAGCTTTGATAGCGGGGGGGCGGGAGATACGCAGTATTTT. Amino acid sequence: CASSFDSGGAGDTQYF.

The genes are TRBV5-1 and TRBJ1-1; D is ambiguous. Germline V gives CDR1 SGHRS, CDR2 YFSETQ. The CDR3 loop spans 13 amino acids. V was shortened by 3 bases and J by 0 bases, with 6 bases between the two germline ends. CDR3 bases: TGCGCCAGCAGCTCCGGGATGAACACTGAAGCTTTCTTT. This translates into CASSSGMNTEAFF.

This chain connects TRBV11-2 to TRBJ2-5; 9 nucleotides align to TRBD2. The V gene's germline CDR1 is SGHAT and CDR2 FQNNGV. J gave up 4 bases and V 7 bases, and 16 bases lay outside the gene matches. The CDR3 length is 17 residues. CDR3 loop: CASKAAAGGPSGETQYF. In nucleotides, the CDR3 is TGTGCCAGCAAGGCGGCGGCGGGGGGGCCATCGGGAGAGACCCAGTACTTC.

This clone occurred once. In DNA form, the CDR3 reads TGTGCCAGCAGCTCGACTAGCGGGGGTTTCGGAGGGGACTACGAGCAGTACTTC. This sequence encodes CASSSTSGGFGGDYEQYF. The V call is TRBV11-2, the J call TRBJ2-7, with 12 bases lining up with TRBD2. CDR1 and CDR2 (germline): SGHAT, FQNNGV. V shed 4 bases, J shed 3 bases, and the junction held 13 bases outside the gene matches. The CDR3 sequence is 18 residues long.